This entry concerns a single T cell receptor (beta chain). Its antigen is unknown. V lost 3 bases, J lost 4 bases, and 10 bases lay in between. Germline-derived CDR1 and CDR2 are KGHSH and LQKENI. This CDR3 region has 13 residues. TCRdb's table, derived via immunoSEQ multiplex PCR, lists solely in-frame clones and lacks some. The sample holds tens of thousands of clones; around 84% are singletons and the top ten take roughly 1.7%. The sample belongs to a study of OX40 agonist ivuxolimab in advanced cancers. At the level of the study: Allowance was made for prior anti-PD-1, anti-PD-L1 or anti-CTLA-4 therapy, and about 40% had some.

General observations from the study: In a subset of nonresponders, normalized T-cell clonal expansion was also low.

The chain employs TRBV18 and TRBJ2-7; D might be TRBD2 (6 bases). The sequence came from an adult with an advanced solid tumor such as melanoma, head and neck, liver or kidney cancer. The source was CD4+ or CD8+ T cells sorted from blood, collected in a trial of the OX40 agonist ivuxolimab. CDR3 region: CASSPLGGYEQYF. Written as DNA, the CDR3 is TGTGCCAGCTCACCTCTCGGGGGATACGAGCAGTACTTC.